This TCR beta chain is drawn from a study of T cells in localized non-small cell lung cancer. General study results and limits: Uninvolved neighboring lung showed the greatest T cell clonality, exceeding tumor. Within adjacent lung there appeared a median approximately 60 of the top 100 tumor clones. Longer overall survival was seen with higher T cell density measured in blood.

In its sample, this clone was seen a few times. Its specificity is not known. The V and J ends lost 4 bases and 5 bases, in that order; junction bases with no gene match: 8. CDR3 length equals 15 residues. CDR1 LNHDA and CDR2 SQIVND come from the germline V gene (reference sequence). Assay: immunoSEQ multiplex PCR; the TCRdb copy retains only in-frame clones and omits some. The table lists a few thousand clones, less than 30% of them singletons, with 26% in the top ten. The source of this sequence is a man between 40 and 69 years old with stage I lung adenocarcinoma. This rearrangement joins TRBV19 to TRBJ1-3; 7 bases map to TRBD1. Sequencing was performed on lung tumor tissue, taken before any cancer treatment. In DNA form, the CDR3 reads TGTGCCAGTAGTACTAGGGACAGTCCTAGAAACACCATATATTTT. It encodes CASSTRDSPRNTIYF.